This paragraph reports one T cell receptor (beta chain). What it binds is not known. 60 Vbeta and 13 Jbeta primers were used in PCR. The method was immunoSEQ multiplex PCR; TCRdb's version includes in-frame clones alone and lacks a portion of them. This repertoire shows about 120,000 clones, about 70% found once; its top ten account for just over 2%. V shed 11 bases and J 4 bases; nucleotides not matched to a gene: 5. The CDR3 has 12 residues. The germline CDR1 and CDR2 sequences are MDHEN and SYDVKM. These data belong to a study of cytomegalovirus exposure and HLA in healthy donors. Study-wide results and limits: The classifier reportedly diagnosed cytomegalovirus status with high sensitivity and specificity. One variant, a missense change in DCLRE1C, was linked in a later analysis to TCR beta V- and J-gene trimming.

The chain links TRBV28 to TRBJ1-3; 7 bases are shared with TRBD1. The source is a human donor in good health. Input material: PBMCs. In DNA form, the CDR3 reads TGTGCCCTTACAGGGGACGGAAACACCATATATTTT. This gives the protein CALTGDGNTIYF.